Below are 28 T cell receptor beta chains sequenced from a single sample in a study of shared clonotypes between healthy human individuals. Using immunoSEQ multiplex PCR, the repertoire was profiled, and TCRdb retains in-frame clones only, with some absent. The table records about 480,000 clones, 60% to 80% of them present only once. The sequencing input was PBMCs. The receptors come from a woman aged 40 to 49 in good health. Some clones in this sample may be carry-over from other donors' samples.

The chain is built from TRBV5-1 and TRBJ2-1; 10 nucleotides align to TRBD2. V lost 4 bases and J lost 8; bases outside the gene matches: 9. Germline CDR1 and CDR2: SGHRS and YFSETQ. The CDR3 spans 15 residues. The CDR3 coding sequence is TGCGCCAGCAGCCTTTCTAGCGGGAGTATCTATGAGCAGTTCTTC. This encodes CASSLSSGSIYEQFF.

The chain joins TRBV15 to TRBJ2-7; the D gene is possibly TRBD2 (6 bases). Trimming pared 1 base from V and 4 bases from J, leaving 11 bases between. The CDR3 length is 14 residues. Germline V gene lookup returns CDR1 LNHNV and CDR2 YYDKDF (reference sequence). The DNA for the CDR3 is TGTGCCACCAGCAGAGTAGGAGGGCTTTACGAGCAGTACTTC. This sequence encodes CATSRVGGLYEQYF.

This chain uses TRBV5-4 with TRBJ2-5, with D unclear. Germline V gives CDR1 SGHNT, CDR2 YYREEE (reference sequence). Trimming stripped 2 bases from V and 2 bases from J, with 7 bases between. The CDR3 contains 13 residues. The CDR3 region is CASSFALQETQYF. The CDR3 coding sequence is TGTGCCAGCAGCTTCGCGTTGCAAGAGACCCAGTACTTC.

Here the CDR3 DNA reads TGCGCCAGCAAGACTAGCGGGCCGGTAGGCCTCTACAATGAGCAGTTCTTC. Protein: CASKTSGPVGLYNEQFF. J is TRBJ2-1 and V is TRBV10-2; 10 bases are shared with TRBD2. The germline CDR1 and CDR2 sequences are WSHSY and SAAADI. Germline trimming cut 7 bases from V and 3 bases from J; bases unmatched to any gene: 12. The CDR3 sequence is 17 residues long.

This sequence joins TRBV6-5 and TRBJ2-1; D remains ambiguous. This CDR3 has 12 amino acids. The V end was cut by 6 bases, the J end by 5 bases, with 8 bases between. Germline loops: CDR1 MNHEY, CDR2 SVGAGI. The CDR3 coding sequence is TGTGCCAGCAGCCCTCCTAACAATGAGCAGTTCTTC. Its protein product is CASSPPNNEQFF.

The rearrangement joins TRBV27 to TRBJ2-1; TRBD1 matches at 8 bases. Germline CDR1 and CDR2: MNHEY and SMNVEV (reference sequence). J lost 8 bases, V lost 5 bases, and 11 bases had no gene match. This CDR3 has 15 residues. CDR3 DNA sequence: TGTGCCAGCAGTGCTACAGGGGGTTTTGTTGATGAGCAGTTCTTC. Translation gives CASSATGGFVDEQFF.

The chain's CDR3 is CASSLDGQLNTEAFF. In nucleotides, the CDR3 is TGCGCCAGCAGCTTGGACGGACAGCTAAACACTGAAGCTTTCTTT. V usage is TRBV5-1 and J usage is TRBJ1-1, with TRBD1 as a possible D gene (6 bases). Trimming cost V 0 bases and J 2 bases, with 11 bases left between them. The CDR3 loop spans 15 amino acids. Germline CDR1 is SGHRS and CDR2 is YFSETQ.

V usage is TRBV28 and J usage is TRBJ2-1, with TRBD2 matching 7 bases. Trimming took 6 bases from V and 2 from J; bases not matched to a gene: 10. Germline CDR1 reads MDHEN; CDR2 reads SYDVKM. CDR3 length equals 16 residues. The CDR3 sequence is CASSRARRGTYNEQFF. The CDR3 coding sequence is TGTGCCAGCAGCCGGGCTCGGCGGGGGACCTACAATGAGCAGTTCTTC.

The rearrangement uses TRBV28 and TRBJ1-1; TRBD1 matches at 7 bases. The CDR3 spans 15 residues. Germline loops: CDR1 MDHEN, CDR2 SYDVKM. V was clipped by 5 bases and J by 1 base; unmatched bases: 7. CDR3 region: CASSSRQGWNTEAFF. In nucleotides, the CDR3 is TGTGCCAGCAGTAGCCGACAGGGATGGAACACTGAAGCTTTCTTT.

This clone has a single count. The chain couples TRBV18 to TRBJ2-1; 7 bases agree with TRBD2. Germline V CDR1 and CDR2: KGHSH, LQKENI. There are 16 residues in the CDR3. Losses at the gene ends were 0 bases for V and 6 bases for J; bases not matched to a gene: 8. CDR3 protein: CASSPPRGRAINEQFF. The CDR3 DNA reads as TGTGCCAGCTCACCACCGCGGGGGAGGGCCATCAATGAGCAGTTCTTC.

The chain joins TRBV4-3 to TRBJ1-2; no definite D call. From germline, CDR1 is LGHNA and CDR2 YSLEER. Trimming took off 0 bases at V and 4 bases at J, with 12 bases between the two ends. CDR3 length: 15 amino acids. The CDR3: CASSQDGHGFYGYTF. DNA for the CDR3: TGCGCCAGCAGCCAAGATGGGCACGGGTTCTATGGCTACACCTTC.

This chain connects TRBV6-5 to TRBJ2-1; TRBD1 might be the D (5 bases). Looked up from germline, CDR1 is MNHEY and CDR2 is SVGAGI. This CDR3 contains 14 residues. V was shortened by 0 bases and J by 4 bases, with 7 bases between the two germline ends. Here the CDR3 reads CASSYSRQYNEQFF. DNA of the CDR3: TGTGCCAGCAGTTACTCGAGACAGTACAATGAGCAGTTCTTC.

In regard to this clone: Different DNA sequences within this sample yield the same CDR3. This chain links TRBV6-5 with TRBJ2-1, with 14 bases identical to TRBD2. This CDR3 has 15 amino acids. Germline trimming cut 6 bases from V and 6 bases from J; bases unmatched to any gene: 4. Per the germline V gene, CDR1 is MNHEY and CDR2 is SVGAGI. CDR3 DNA sequence: TGTGCCAGCAGCCGGGGACTAGCGGGAGTCAATGAGCAGTTCTTC. This codes for CASSRGLAGVNEQFF.

The chain uses TRBV19 and TRBJ2-3; a weak D match, TRBD2 (6 bases). This CDR3 comprises 13 residues. Trimming took off 6 bases at V and 5 bases at J, with 12 bases between the two ends. Germline V gene lookup returns CDR1 LNHDA and CDR2 SQIVND (reference sequence). CDR3 residues: CASSITGVDTQYF. The CDR3, as DNA: TGTGCCAGTAGCATAACGGGAGTAGATACGCAGTATTTT.

V is TRBV30 and J is TRBJ1-2; 7 nucleotides align to TRBD1. Losses at the gene ends were 2 bases for V and 6 bases for J; bases not matched to a gene: 3. CDR1 and CDR2 (germline): GTSNPN, SVGIG (reference sequence). The CDR3 is 12 amino acids. Written as DNA, the CDR3 is TGTGCCTGGAGTCTGGGGACAGATGGCTACACCTTC. Protein sequence: CAWSLGTDGYTF.

As concerns this clone: Other nucleotide sequences from this sample produce the same CDR3. The chain has TRBV18 and TRBJ2-3, with unresolved D. The germline gives CDR1 KGHSH, CDR2 LQKENI. The V gene lost 3 bases and the J gene lost 0 bases, with 4 bases spanning the gap. This CDR3 has 13 amino acids. For the CDR3, the DNA is TGTGCCAGCTCACCCCTGAGCACAGATACGCAGTATTTT. Encoded protein: CASSPLSTDTQYF.

The chain recombines TRBV27 with TRBJ2-3; TRBD2 matches at 12 bases. Germline CDR1 reads MNHEY; CDR2 reads SMNVEV (reference sequence). Trimming removed 5 bases from V and 6 bases from J; junction bases left unmatched: 12. The CDR3 has 17 amino acids. This CDR3 is CASSPHPTSGSMDTQYF. The CDR3 bases are TGTGCCAGCAGTCCTCACCCGACTAGCGGGAGTATGGATACGCAGTATTTT.

V gene TRBV6-4 combines with J gene TRBJ2-2, with D possibly being TRBD2 (6 bases). This CDR3 is 14 amino acids long. Trimming cost V 5 bases and J 6 bases, with 13 bases left between them. CDR1 and CDR2 (germline): MRHNA, SNTAGT. The CDR3 DNA follows: TGTGCCAGCAGTCCGACTCGGGGGTCCGGGGAGCTGTTTTTT. Encoded protein: CASSPTRGSGELFF.

The chain is built from TRBV19 and TRBJ2-5; 7 nucleotides agree with TRBD1. The junction had 4 bases not matched to a gene; V was cut back by 5 bases and J by 1 base. The CDR3 length is 14 residues. The germline CDR1 and CDR2 sequences are LNHDA and SQIVND (reference sequence). CDR3 residues: CASSEGQPQETQYF. The CDR3 nucleotides are TGTGCCAGTAGTGAGGGACAGCCCCAAGAGACCCAGTACTTC.

This clone has just one count. The rearrangement links TRBV15 to TRBJ1-5, with D hard to call. V lost 4 bases and J 3 bases, leaving 7 bases between the germline ends. Looked up from germline, CDR1 is LNHNV and CDR2 is YYDKDF (reference sequence). The CDR3 consists of 13 residues. For the CDR3, the DNA is TGTGCCACCAGCAATGGACTCAATCAGCCCCAGCATTTT. Translation gives CATSNGLNQPQHF.

The chain has TRBV10-2 and TRBJ1-2, with a weak D call TRBD1 (6 bases). V lost 8 bases to trimming and J lost 2 bases, with 12 bases between them. This CDR3 spans 13 amino acids. The germline V gene has CDR1 WSHSY and CDR2 SAAADI. The CDR3 DNA sequence: TGCGCCAGCGGTTACAGGGAAAACTATGGCTACACCTTC. This encodes CASGYRENYGYTF.

V gene TRBV14 combines with J gene TRBJ2-2; D is undetermined. Trimming removed 2 bases at V and 1 base at J, with 8 bases between. The CDR3 length is 15 residues. Germline loops: CDR1 SGHDN, CDR2 FVKESK. The CDR3 reads CASSQIPGNTGELFF. CDR3 nucleotide sequence: TGTGCCAGCAGCCAAATACCCGGGAACACCGGGGAGCTGTTTTTT. Drawing the rest from reference TRBV14 and TRBJ2-2, the complete variable domain is EAGVTQFPSHSVIEKGQTVTLRCDPISGHDNLYWYRRVMGKEIKFLLHFVKESKQDESGMPNNRFLAERTGGTYSTLKVQPAELEDSGVYFCASSQIPGNTGELFFGEGSRLTVL.

This chain links TRBV9 with TRBJ2-1; D is unclear. Germline CDR1 and CDR2: SGDLS and YYNGEE. The CDR3 contains 13 residues. V was clipped by 1 base and J by 7 bases, with 9 bases between them. CDR3 nucleotide sequence: TGTGCCAGCAGCGTATCACGGTCAAATGAGCAGTTCTTC. Translating gives CASSVSRSNEQFF.

V and J are TRBV4-2 and TRBJ2-7, with D perhaps matching TRBD2 (6 bases). Trimming shortened V by 4 bases and J by 4 bases, and 11 bases separated the two germline ends. This CDR3 region has 13 residues. CDR1 and CDR2 (germline): LGHNA, YNFKEQ. This CDR3 reads CASSPGGSYEQYF. In DNA form, the CDR3 reads TGTGCCAGCAGCCCTGGGGGGAGTTACGAGCAGTACTTC.

The gene calls are TRBV7-3 and TRBJ2-1; 11 nucleotides line up with TRBD2. Germline CDR1 and CDR2: SGHTA and FQGTGA. The CDR3 is 15 residues long. J was trimmed by 5 bases and V by 5 bases; bases with no gene match: 5. DNA for the CDR3: TGTGCCAGCAGCCCACGACTAGCGGGAAACAATGAGCAGTTCTTC. As protein: CASSPRLAGNNEQFF.

This chain uses TRBV7-2 with TRBJ2-7, with D perhaps being TRBD1 or TRBD2 (5 bases each). Trimming removed 10 bases from V and 1 base from J, with 20 bases in between. The length of the CDR3 is 15 residues. Germline CDR1 and CDR2: SGHTA and FQGNSA. Written as DNA, the CDR3 is TGTGCCACCCAAACCGGGGCTGGTGAATCCTACGAGCAGTACTTC. Translation: CATQTGAGESYEQYF.

This clone has more than one count but fewer than ten. V usage is TRBV7-2 and J usage is TRBJ1-1; D not certain. Germline V gene sequence: CDR1 SGHTA, CDR2 FQGNSA. V was clipped by 3 bases and J by 1 base, with 6 bases between them. The CDR3 runs 13 residues. CDR3 in amino acids: CASSFAGNTEAFF. CDR3 coding DNA: TGTGCCAGCAGCTTTGCAGGGAACACTGAAGCTTTCTTT. The full variable domain, completed using reference TRBV7-2 and TRBJ1-1, is GAGVSQSPSNKVTEKGKDVELRCDPISGHTALYWYRQSLGQGLEFLIYFQGNSAPDKSGLPSDRFSAERTGGSVSTLTIQRTQQEDSAVYLCASSFAGNTEAFFGQGTRLTVV.

The chain couples TRBV27 to TRBJ2-7; 7 nucleotides agree with TRBD1. The length of the CDR3 is 13 residues. Germline V CDR1 and CDR2: MNHEY, SMNVEV (reference sequence). V lost 8 bases, J lost 4 bases, and 8 bases stayed unmatched. The CDR3 is CASARTGMYEQYF. As DNA, the CDR3 is TGTGCCAGCGCCCGGACAGGAATGTACGAGCAGTACTTC.